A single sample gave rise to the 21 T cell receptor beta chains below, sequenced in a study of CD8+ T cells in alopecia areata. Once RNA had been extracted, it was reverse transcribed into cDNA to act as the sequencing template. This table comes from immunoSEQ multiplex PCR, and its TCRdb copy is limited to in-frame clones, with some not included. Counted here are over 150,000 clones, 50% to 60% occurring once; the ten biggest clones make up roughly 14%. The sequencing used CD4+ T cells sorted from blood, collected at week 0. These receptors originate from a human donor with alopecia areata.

This CDR3 is CASSQDGTGGTEAFF. The CDR3 DNA is TGCGCCAGCAGCCAAGATGGGACAGGGGGCACTGAAGCTTTCTTT. The V gene is TRBV4-1, the J gene TRBJ1-1, with 11 positions matching TRBD1. This CDR3 has 15 amino acids. CDR1 is MGHRA and CDR2 is YSYEKL in the germline V gene. Trimming cost V 0 bases and J 4 bases; bases outside gene matches: 1.

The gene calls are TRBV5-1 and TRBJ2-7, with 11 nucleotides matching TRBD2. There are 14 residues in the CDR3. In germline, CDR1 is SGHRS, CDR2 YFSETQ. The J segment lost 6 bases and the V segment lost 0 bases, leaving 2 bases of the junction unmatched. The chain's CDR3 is CASSLALAGVEQYF. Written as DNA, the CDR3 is TGCGCCAGCAGCTTGGCACTAGCGGGGGTCGAGCAGTACTTC.

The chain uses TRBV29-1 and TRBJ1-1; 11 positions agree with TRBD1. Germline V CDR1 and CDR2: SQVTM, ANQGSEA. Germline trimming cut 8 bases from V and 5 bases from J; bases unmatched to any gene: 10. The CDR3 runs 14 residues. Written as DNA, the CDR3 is TGCAGCATAAGTCCGGGGACAGGGGGGACTGAAGCTTTCTTT. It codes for CSISPGTGGTEAFF.

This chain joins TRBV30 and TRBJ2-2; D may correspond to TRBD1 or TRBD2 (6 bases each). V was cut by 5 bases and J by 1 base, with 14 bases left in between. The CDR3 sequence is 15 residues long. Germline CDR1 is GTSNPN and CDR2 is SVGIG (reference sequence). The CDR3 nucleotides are TGTGCCTGGGGACCCAAGGGGGGGAACACCGGGGAGCTGTTTTTT. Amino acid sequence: CAWGPKGGNTGELFF. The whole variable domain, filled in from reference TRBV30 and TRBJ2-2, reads SQTIHQWPATLVQPVGSPLSLECTVEGTSNPNLYWYRQAAGRGLQLLFYSVGIGQISSEVPQNLSASRPQDRQFILSSKKLLLSDSGFYLCAWGPKGGNTGELFFGEGSRLTVL.

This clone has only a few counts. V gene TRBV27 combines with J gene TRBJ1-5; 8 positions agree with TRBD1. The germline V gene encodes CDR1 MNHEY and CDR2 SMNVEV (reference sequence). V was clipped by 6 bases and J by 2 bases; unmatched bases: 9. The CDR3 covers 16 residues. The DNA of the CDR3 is TGTGCCAGCAGCATACTGACAGGGGTAGGCAATCAGCCCCAGCATTTT. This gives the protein CASSILTGVGNQPQHF.

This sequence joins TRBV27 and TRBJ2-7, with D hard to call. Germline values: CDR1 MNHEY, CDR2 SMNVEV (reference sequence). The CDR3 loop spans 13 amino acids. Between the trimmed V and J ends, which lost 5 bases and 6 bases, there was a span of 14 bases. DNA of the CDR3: TGTGCCAGCAGTGAACGTTTGACGTTCGAGCAGTACTTC. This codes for CASSERLTFEQYF.

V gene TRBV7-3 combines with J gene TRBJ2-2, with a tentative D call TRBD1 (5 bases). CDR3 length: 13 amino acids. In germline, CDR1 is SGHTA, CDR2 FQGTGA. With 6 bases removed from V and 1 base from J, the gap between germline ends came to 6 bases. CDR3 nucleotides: TGTGCCAGCAGGACAGAGAACACCGGGGAGCTGTTTTTT. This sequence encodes CASRTENTGELFF.

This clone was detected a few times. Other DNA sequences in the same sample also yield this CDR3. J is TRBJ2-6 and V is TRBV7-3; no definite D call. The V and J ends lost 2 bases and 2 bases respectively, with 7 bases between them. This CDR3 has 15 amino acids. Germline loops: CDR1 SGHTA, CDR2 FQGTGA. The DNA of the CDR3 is TGTGCCAGCAGCTTAGGGCCGGCTGGGGCCAACGTCCTGACTTTC. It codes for CASSLGPAGANVLTF.

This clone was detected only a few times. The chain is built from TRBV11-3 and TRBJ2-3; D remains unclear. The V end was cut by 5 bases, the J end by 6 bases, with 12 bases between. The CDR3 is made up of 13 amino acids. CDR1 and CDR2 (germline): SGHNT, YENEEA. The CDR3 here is CASSPTSGDTQYF. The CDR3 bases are TGTGCCAGCAGCCCTACCTCCGGCGATACGCAGTATTTT.

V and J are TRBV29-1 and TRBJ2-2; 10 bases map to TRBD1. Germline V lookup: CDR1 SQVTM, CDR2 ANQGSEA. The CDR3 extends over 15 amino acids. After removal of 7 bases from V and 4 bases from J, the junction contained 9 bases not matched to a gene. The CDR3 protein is CSAAGQGTGTGELFF. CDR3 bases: TGCAGCGCCGCGGGACAGGGGACGGGCACCGGGGAGCTGTTTTTT.

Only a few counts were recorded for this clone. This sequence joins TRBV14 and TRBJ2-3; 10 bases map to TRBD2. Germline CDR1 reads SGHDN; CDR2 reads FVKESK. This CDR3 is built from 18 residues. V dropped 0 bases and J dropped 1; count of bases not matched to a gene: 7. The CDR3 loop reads CASSQEASGGLGTDTQYF. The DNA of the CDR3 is TGTGCCAGCAGCCAAGAAGCTAGCGGGGGACTTGGCACAGATACGCAGTATTTT.

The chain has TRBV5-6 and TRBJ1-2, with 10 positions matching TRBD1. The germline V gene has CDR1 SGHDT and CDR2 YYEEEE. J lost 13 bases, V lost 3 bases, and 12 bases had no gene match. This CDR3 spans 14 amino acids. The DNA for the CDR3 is TGTGCCAGCAGCTCCCCAGTAAGGGACAGGGGTACCACCTTC. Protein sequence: CASSSPVRDRGTTF.

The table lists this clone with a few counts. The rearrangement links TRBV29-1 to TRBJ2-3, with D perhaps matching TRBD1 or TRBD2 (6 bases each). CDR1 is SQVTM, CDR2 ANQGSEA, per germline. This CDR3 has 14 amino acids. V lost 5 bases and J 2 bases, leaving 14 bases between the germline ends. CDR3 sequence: CSVLEGGPTDTQYF. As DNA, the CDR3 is TGCAGCGTTCTCGAGGGGGGACCCACAGATACGCAGTATTTT.

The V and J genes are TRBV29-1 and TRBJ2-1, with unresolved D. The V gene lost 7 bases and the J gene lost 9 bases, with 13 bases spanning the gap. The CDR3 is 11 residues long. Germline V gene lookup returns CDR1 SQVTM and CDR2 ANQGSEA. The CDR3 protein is CSDRWVGEQFF. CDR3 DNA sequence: TGCAGCGACCGGTGGGTAGGTGAGCAGTTCTTC.

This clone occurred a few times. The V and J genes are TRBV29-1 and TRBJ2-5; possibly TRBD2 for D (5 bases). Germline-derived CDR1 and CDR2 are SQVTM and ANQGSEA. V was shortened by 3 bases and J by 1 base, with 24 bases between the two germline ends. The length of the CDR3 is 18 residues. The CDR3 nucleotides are TGCAGCGTTGAGGCGAGGTTTGAGTTGAAACGGGGCCAAGAGACCCAGTACTTC. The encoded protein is CSVEARFELKRGQETQYF.

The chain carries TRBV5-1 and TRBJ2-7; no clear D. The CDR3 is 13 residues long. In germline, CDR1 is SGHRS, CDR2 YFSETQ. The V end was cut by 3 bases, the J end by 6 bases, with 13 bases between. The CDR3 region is CASSSTGPGEQYF. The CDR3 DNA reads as TGCGCCAGCAGCTCGACTGGACCCGGCGAGCAGTACTTC.

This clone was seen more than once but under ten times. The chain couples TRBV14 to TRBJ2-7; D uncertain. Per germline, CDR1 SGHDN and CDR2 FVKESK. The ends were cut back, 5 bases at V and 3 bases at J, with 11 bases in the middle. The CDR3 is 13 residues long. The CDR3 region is CASSYRENYEQYF. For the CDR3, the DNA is TGTGCCAGCAGCTACAGAGAGAACTACGAGCAGTACTTC.

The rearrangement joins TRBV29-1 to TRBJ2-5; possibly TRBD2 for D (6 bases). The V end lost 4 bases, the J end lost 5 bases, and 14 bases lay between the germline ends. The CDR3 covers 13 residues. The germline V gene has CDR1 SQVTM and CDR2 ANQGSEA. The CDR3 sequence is CSVGGSGFETQYF. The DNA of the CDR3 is TGCAGCGTTGGAGGTAGCGGATTCGAGACCCAGTACTTC. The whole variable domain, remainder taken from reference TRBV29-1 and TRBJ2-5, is SAVISQKPSRDICQRGTSLTIQCQVDSQVTMMFWYRQQPGQSLTLIATANQGSEATYESGFVIDKFPISRPNLTFSTLTVSNMSPEDSSIYLCSVGGSGFETQYFGPGTRLLVL.

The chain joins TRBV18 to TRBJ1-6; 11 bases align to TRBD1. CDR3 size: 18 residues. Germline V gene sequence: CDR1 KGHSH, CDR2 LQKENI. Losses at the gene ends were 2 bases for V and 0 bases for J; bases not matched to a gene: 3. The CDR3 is CASSPGQGASSYNSPLHF. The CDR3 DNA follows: TGTGCCAGCTCACCAGGACAGGGGGCGAGCTCCTATAATTCACCCCTCCACTTT.

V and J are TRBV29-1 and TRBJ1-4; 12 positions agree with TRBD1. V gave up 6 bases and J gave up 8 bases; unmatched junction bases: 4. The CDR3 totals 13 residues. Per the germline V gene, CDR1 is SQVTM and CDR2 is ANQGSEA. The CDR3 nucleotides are TGCAGCGTCGGGACAGGGGGCTTAGAAAAACTGTTTTTT. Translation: CSVGTGGLEKLFF.

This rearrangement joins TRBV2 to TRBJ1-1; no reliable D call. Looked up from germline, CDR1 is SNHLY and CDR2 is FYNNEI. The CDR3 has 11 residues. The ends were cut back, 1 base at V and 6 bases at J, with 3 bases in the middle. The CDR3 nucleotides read TGTGCCAGCAGTGAAGAGGCTGAAGCTTTCTTT. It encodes CASSEEAEAFF.